These 19 T cell receptor beta chains originate from one sample sequenced in a study of PD-1 blockade in classical Hodgkin lymphoma. With no exception, relapse followed autologous stem cell transplantation in all patients, and brentuximab vedotin exposure varied. The assay was immunoSEQ multiplex PCR, and TCRdb's table has in-frame clones only and misses some. In the table there are tens of thousands of clones, 75% to 90% of which are singletons. Specimen: peripheral blood mononuclear cells (PBMCs), collected at baseline. These receptors all stem from a human donor with classical Hodgkin lymphoma.

This chain uses TRBV5-1 with TRBJ1-2; possibly TRBD1 for D (6 bases). The germline V and J ends were trimmed by 4 bases and 7 bases, with 14 bases remaining between them. Per the germline V gene, CDR1 is SGHRS and CDR2 is YFSETQ. There are 13 residues in the CDR3. CDR3 nucleotide sequence: TGCGCCAGCAGCGCCTTGACAGGCCGTGGCTACACCTTC. It yields the protein CASSALTGRGYTF.

The V call is TRBV23-1, the J call TRBJ1-2, with 10 positions matching TRBD1. TRBV23-1 is recorded as an ORF, its role being uncertain. Trimming at V came to 6 bases and at J to 6 bases, leaving 4 bases not matched to a gene. This CDR3 comprises 13 residues. CDR3 region: CASSAGQGNGYTF. The CDR3, as DNA: TGCGCCAGCAGCGCGGGACAGGGGAATGGCTACACCTTC.

The chain is built from TRBV7-3 and TRBJ1-1, with 9 positions matching TRBD1. V was clipped by 5 bases and J by 6 bases; unmatched bases: 16. Germline V gene lookup returns CDR1 SGHTA and CDR2 FQGTGA. The CDR3 length is 17 residues. DNA for the CDR3: TGTGCCAGCAGCCCCCTTCACAGGGGGCTGGTTGAGGCTGAAGCTTTCTTT. Translating gives CASSPLHRGLVEAEAFF.

V gene TRBV6-5 combines with J gene TRBJ1-2; weak D call: TRBD1 (5 bases). Germline values: CDR1 MNHEY, CDR2 SVGAGI. V gave up 4 bases and J gave up 6 bases, with 12 bases separating them. The CDR3 is 13 residues long. CDR3 DNA sequence: TGTGCCAGCAGTTCCACAGGATTCGATGGCTACACCTTC. As protein: CASSSTGFDGYTF.

This chain connects TRBV4-1 to TRBJ1-1, with TRBD1 matching 8 bases. CDR3 size: 15 residues. The germline V gene has CDR1 MGHRA and CDR2 YSYEKL. V was pared by 4 bases and J by 4 bases, with 8 bases of the junction left unmatched. This chain's CDR3 is CASSPRGLGTTEAFF. CDR3 bases: TGCGCCAGCAGCCCCAGGGGGCTAGGGACCACTGAAGCTTTCTTT.

J is TRBJ2-5 and V is TRBV4-1; no reliable D call. The CDR3 spans 13 residues. With 0 bases removed from V and 5 bases from J, the gap between germline ends came to 7 bases. Per the germline V gene, CDR1 is MGHRA and CDR2 is YSYEKL. CDR3 residues: CASSQDPSETQYF. The CDR3 bases are TGCGCCAGCAGCCAAGATCCGTCGGAGACCCAGTACTTC.

The chain uses TRBV30 and TRBJ2-7; weak D call: TRBD1 (6 bases). There are 11 residues in the CDR3. The germline V gene encodes CDR1 GTSNPN and CDR2 SVGIG (reference sequence). V was pared by 5 bases and J by 6 bases, with 11 bases between. The CDR3 region is CAWVGTTEQYF. The CDR3 nucleotides are TGTGCCTGGGTCGGGACAACCGAGCAGTACTTC.

The chain employs TRBV18 and TRBJ2-1; 8 bases fit TRBD1. This CDR3 contains 12 residues. Germline trimming cut 4 bases from V and 10 bases from J; bases unmatched to any gene: 3. CDR1 KGHSH and CDR2 LQKENI come from the germline V gene. The CDR3 protein is CASSQTGEEQFF. The CDR3 DNA reads as TGTGCCAGCTCACAGACAGGGGAAGAGCAGTTCTTC.

The chain combines TRBV4-1 with TRBJ2-7; tentatively, D is TRBD2 (6 bases). V was shortened by 2 bases and J by 0 bases, with 11 bases between the two germline ends. CDR1 is MGHRA and CDR2 is YSYEKL in the germline V gene. This CDR3 comprises 15 residues. In nucleotides, the CDR3 is TGCGCCAGCAGCCAACGACGGGAGAGCTCCTACGAGCAGTACTTC. Amino acids: CASSQRRESSYEQYF.

The rearrangement uses TRBV11-2 and TRBJ1-4; D is unclear. CDR1 and CDR2 from the germline V gene are SGHAT and FQNNGV. The germline V and J ends were trimmed by 1 base and 13 bases, with 10 bases remaining between them. This CDR3 is 12 amino acids long. DNA for the CDR3: TGTGCCAGCAGCTTAGTATCCGGACCACTGTTTTTT. It codes for CASSLVSGPLFF.

V gene TRBV30 combines with J gene TRBJ1-6, with TRBD1 matching 8 bases. Germline loops: CDR1 GTSNPN, CDR2 SVGIG (reference sequence). The CDR3 extends over 15 amino acids. The V and J ends lost 2 bases and 7 bases, in that order; junction bases with no gene match: 7. CDR3 residues: CAWSPWTGSNSPLHF. The CDR3 DNA is TGTGCCTGGAGTCCATGGACAGGGTCGAATTCACCCCTCCACTTT. Variable domain in full (rest from reference TRBV30 and TRBJ1-6): SQTIHQWPATLVQPVGSPLSLECTVEGTSNPNLYWYRQAAGRGLQLLFYSVGIGQISSEVPQNLSASRPQDRQFILSSKKLLLSDSGFYLCAWSPWTGSNSPLHFGNGTRLTVT.

The chain recombines TRBV6-5 with TRBJ1-2; a possible D gene is TRBD1 (6 bases). The germline CDR1 and CDR2 sequences are MNHEY and SVGAGI. This CDR3 is 14 amino acids long. Trimming pared 0 bases from V and 4 bases from J, leaving 9 bases between. The CDR3 nucleotides read TGTGCCAGCAGTTACTCGGACAGTCCCTATGGCTACACCTTC. The encoded protein is CASSYSDSPYGYTF.

The rearrangement links TRBV19 to TRBJ2-7, with D possibly TRBD2 on 5 matching bases. V was pared by 2 bases and J by 3 bases, with 14 bases between. The length of the CDR3 is 15 residues. Germline lookup yields CDR1 LNHDA and CDR2 SQIVND (reference sequence). The CDR3 DNA follows: TGTGCCAGTAGTATATCCGGGGATCCCCTCTACGAGCAGTACTTC. This gives the protein CASSISGDPLYEQYF.

V is TRBV18 and J is TRBJ1-1; 9 nucleotides match TRBD1. Losses at the gene ends were 2 bases for V and 3 bases for J; bases not matched to a gene: 16. The germline V gene encodes CDR1 KGHSH and CDR2 LQKENI. The CDR3 is made up of 19 amino acids. CDR3 bases: TGTGCCAGCTCACCAACAAGCACAGGGGGCGATGGTCAGGACACTGAAGCTTTCTTT. Amino acid sequence: CASSPTSTGGDGQDTEAFF. Based on the CDR3 plus reference TRBV18 and TRBJ1-1, the full variable domain is NAGVMQNPRHLVRRRGQEARLRCSPMKGHSHVYWYRQLPEEGLKFMVYLQKENIIDESGMPKERFSAEFPKEGPSILRIQQVVRGDSAAYFCASSPTSTGGDGQDTEAFFGQGTRLTVV.

The table lists this clone with a few counts. The chain employs TRBV30 and TRBJ1-6; weak D call: TRBD1 (6 bases). The V gene lost 4 bases and the J gene lost 5 bases, with 12 bases spanning the gap. CDR3 length equals 14 residues. Germline CDR1 and CDR2: GTSNPN and SVGIG (reference sequence). CDR3 nucleotides: TGTGCCTGGATTGGACAGAGCAATAATTCACCCCTCCACTTT. Protein: CAWIGQSNNSPLHF.

V is TRBV27 and J is TRBJ2-2; no definite D call. Germline CDR1 reads MNHEY; CDR2 reads SMNVEV (reference sequence). V was trimmed by 5 bases and J by 1 base, leaving 8 bases between them. The CDR3 extends over 14 amino acids. The CDR3 DNA reads as TGTGCCAGCAGTCTTCCGGGGAACACCGGGGAGCTGTTTTTT. Amino acids: CASSLPGNTGELFF.

The V call is TRBV7-9, the J call TRBJ1-2, with D maybe TRBD1 (6 bases). Trimming pared 11 bases from V and 1 base from J, leaving 17 bases between. Germline V gene sequence: CDR1 SEHNR, CDR2 FQNEAQ (reference sequence). The CDR3 is made up of 14 amino acids. CDR3 sequence reads: CAPGGTPFNYGYTF. For the CDR3, the DNA is TGTGCCCCTGGAGGGACACCATTTAACTATGGCTACACCTTC.

The chain carries TRBV7-2 and TRBJ2-1; TRBD1 might be the D (6 bases). In germline, CDR1 is SGHTA, CDR2 FQGNSA. V was trimmed by 1 base and J by 10 bases, leaving 11 bases between them. The CDR3 covers 13 residues. For the CDR3, the DNA is TGTGCCAGCAGCTTAGGATGGGGGCGAGAGCAGTTCTTC. Amino acid sequence: CASSLGWGREQFF.

The rearrangement links TRBV6-1 to TRBJ1-6, with 8 nucleotides matching TRBD1. Germline trimming cut 2 bases from V and 10 bases from J; bases unmatched to any gene: 10. CDR3 length equals 16 residues. From germline, CDR1 is MNHNS and CDR2 SASEGT. CDR3 nucleotide sequence: TGTGCCAGCAGTGAATCCGGGGGGGGGACAGGATCACCCCTCCACTTT. It specifies CASSESGGGTGSPLHF.